A single sample gave rise to the 18 T cell receptor beta chains below, sequenced in a study of Tregs in tolerant kidney transplant recipients. Recipients received nonmyeloablative bone marrow transplants from related graft donors, with transient mixed chimerism. Generated by immunoSEQ multiplex PCR, the TCRdb table keeps only in-frame clones and is missing some. The repertoire consists of roughly 52,000 clones, with over 80% occurring once and the leading ten covering roughly 15%. Sequencing used CD8+ T cells from blood (PBMCs), obtained 24 months after the transplant. These receptors were taken from a human patient who received a combined kidney and bone marrow transplant. T cells may partly derive from the graft donor.

The J gene is TRBJ2-5, the V gene TRBV28, with D possibly TRBD1 on 6 matching bases. This CDR3 comprises 14 residues. V was trimmed by 6 bases and J by 4 bases, leaving 15 bases between them. Germline CDR1 and CDR2: MDHEN and SYDVKM. The CDR3, as DNA: TGTGCCAGCAGCCCGACAGGAGGCTTAGAGACCCAGTACTTC. The encoded protein is CASSPTGGLETQYF. Using reference TRBV28 and TRBJ2-5 for the parts outside the CDR3, the full variable domain is DVKVTQSSRYLVKRTGEKVFLECVQDMDHENMFWYRQDPGLGLRLIYFSYDVKMKEKGDIPEGYSVSREKKERFSLILESASTNQTSMYLCASSPTGGLETQYFGPGTRLLVL.

This clone was seen a single time. The V call is TRBV30, the J call TRBJ2-7, with 8 bases that match TRBD2. V shed 1 base, J shed 0 bases, and the junction held 8 bases outside the gene matches. Germline CDR1 and CDR2: GTSNPN and SVGIG (reference sequence). The CDR3 consists of 16 residues. The chain's CDR3 is CAWSGAGARGSYEQYF. The CDR3 bases are TGTGCCTGGAGTGGAGCGGGGGCCAGGGGCTCCTACGAGCAGTACTTC. The full variable domain, completed using reference TRBV30 and TRBJ2-7, is SQTIHQWPATLVQPVGSPLSLECTVEGTSNPNLYWYRQAAGRGLQLLFYSVGIGQISSEVPQNLSASRPQDRQFILSSKKLLLSDSGFYLCAWSGAGARGSYEQYFGPGTRLTVT.

Written as DNA, the CDR3 is TGCGCCAGCAGCCAAAGAGCGGGAGGGCCACTTGACGAGCAGTACTTC. This encodes CASSQRAGGPLDEQYF. V gene TRBV4-1 combines with J gene TRBJ2-7, with 10 bases aligning to TRBD2. The CDR3 sequence is 16 residues long. The J segment lost 5 bases and the V segment lost 2 bases, leaving 9 bases of the junction unmatched. Germline CDR1 reads MGHRA; CDR2 reads YSYEKL.

This sequence joins TRBV28 and TRBJ2-3; D is unclear. V was clipped by 6 bases and J by 4 bases, with 5 bases between them. CDR3 size: 11 residues. Per the germline V gene, CDR1 is MDHEN and CDR2 is SYDVKM. The CDR3 nucleotides read TGTGCCAGCAGCTTTGCAGATACGCAGTATTTT. It codes for CASSFADTQYF.

CDR3 sequence: CASSLVPERPSYEQYF. The CDR3 region has the DNA TGTGCCAGCAGCTTAGTCCCAGAGCGCCCTTCCTACGAGCAGTACTTC. The chain combines TRBV7-6 with TRBJ2-7, with D unresolved. Germline loops: CDR1 SGHVS, CDR2 FNYEAQ. The V gene lost 1 base and the J gene lost 1 base, with 14 bases spanning the gap. There are 16 residues in the CDR3.

This sequence joins TRBV6-4 and TRBJ1-2; tentatively, D is TRBD1 (6 bases). CDR3 length equals 13 residues. V shed 4 bases and J shed 4 bases, with 10 bases lying between them. The germline gives CDR1 MRHNA, CDR2 SNTAGT. CDR3 DNA sequence: TGTGCCAGCAGTGGCCCCAGGGGCTATGGCTACACCTTC. Its protein is CASSGPRGYGYTF.

The chain uses TRBV29-1 and TRBJ2-7; 13 nucleotides match TRBD2. V gave up 4 bases and J gave up 6 bases; unmatched junction bases: 3. This CDR3 has 13 amino acids. The germline CDR1 and CDR2 sequences are SQVTM and ANQGSEA. CDR3 amino acids: CSVAGLAGVEQYF. The CDR3 region has the DNA TGCAGCGTTGCTGGACTAGCGGGAGTCGAGCAGTACTTC.

The chain carries TRBV9 and TRBJ1-2, with D perhaps TRBD1 (5 bases). The V end lost 5 bases, the J end lost 0 bases, and 17 bases lay between the germline ends. The germline V gene encodes CDR1 SGDLS and CDR2 YYNGEE. This CDR3 is 16 amino acids long. As DNA, the CDR3 is TGTGCCAGCAGGGACGGACTGGGGACTTCTAACTATGGCTACACCTTC. This gives the protein CASRDGLGTSNYGYTF.

This chain joins TRBV7-9 and TRBJ2-1, with 8 bases that match TRBD2. J lost 2 bases, V lost 1 base, and 1 base had no gene match. In germline, CDR1 is SEHNR, CDR2 FQNEAQ (reference sequence). The CDR3 contains 15 residues. CDR3 region: CASSLEAGAYNEQFF. The CDR3, as DNA: TGTGCCAGCAGCTTAGAAGCGGGGGCCTACAATGAGCAGTTCTTC.

This clone was seen a single time. The J gene is TRBJ1-2, the V gene TRBV27; TRBD1 matches 7 bases. The CDR3 covers 16 residues. Trimming took 5 bases from V and 2 from J; bases not matched to a gene: 11. CDR1 is MNHEY, CDR2 SMNVEV, per germline (reference sequence). This chain's CDR3 is CASSPILGQINYGYTF. CDR3 bases: TGTGCCAGCAGTCCGATCTTGGGACAGATAAACTATGGCTACACCTTC.

This chain links TRBV6-1 with TRBJ1-6, with D perhaps TRBD1 (5 bases). Germline V lookup: CDR1 MNHNS, CDR2 SASEGT. This CDR3 spans 16 amino acids. Trimming removed 2 bases at V and 7 bases at J, with 15 bases between. The CDR3 DNA reads TGTGCCAGCAGTGAATTTTCGGCGCAGGGCAATTCACCCCTCCACTTT. It yields the protein CASSEFSAQGNSPLHF.

The CDR3 region is CASRYSPQGNYGYTF. DNA of the CDR3: TGTGCCAGCAGATATTCCCCCCAGGGAAACTATGGCTACACCTTC. The rearrangement joins TRBV6-6 to TRBJ1-2, with a weak D call TRBD1 (5 bases). Germline lookup yields CDR1 MNHNY and CDR2 SVGAGI (reference sequence). Trimming cost V 6 bases and J 2 bases, with 16 bases left between them. The length of the CDR3 is 15 residues.

CDR3 nucleotides: TGTGCCAGCGGGACAGGGTGGAACACTGAAGCTTTCTTT. As protein: CASGTGWNTEAFF. V is TRBV4-2 and J is TRBJ1-1; 9 positions agree with TRBD1. Germline V gene data show CDR1 as LGHNA and CDR2 as YNFKEQ. V shed 8 bases, J shed 1 base, and the junction held 2 bases outside the gene matches. The CDR3 is 13 residues long.

This chain links TRBV7-6 with TRBJ2-7, with TRBD2 matching over 9 bases. CDR1 and CDR2 (germline): SGHVS, FNYEAQ. V was clipped by 3 bases and J by 2 bases; unmatched bases: 2. The CDR3 spans 14 residues. CDR3 in amino acids: CASSLTSGTYEQYF. Here the CDR3 DNA reads TGTGCCAGCAGCTTGACTAGCGGAACCTACGAGCAGTACTTC.

J is TRBJ2-5 and V is TRBV5-1; 9 bases map to TRBD2. The tail of the sequence fits TRBJ2-7 better, so the J call may be wrong. Germline CDR1 and CDR2: SGHRS and YFSETQ. This CDR3 contains 16 residues. The CDR3 nucleotides read TGCGCCAGCAGCGCCTCTAGCGGGATGACTTCCTACGAGCAGTACTTC. Translated: CASSASSGMTSYEQYF.

The chain has TRBV9 and TRBJ2-3; the match to TRBD2 covers 10 bases. The CDR3 spans 16 residues. Trimming took 0 bases from V and 4 from J; bases not matched to a gene: 5. Germline CDR1 SGDLS, CDR2 YYNGEE. The CDR3 reads CASSVGSGGAADTQYF. The CDR3 DNA sequence: TGTGCCAGCAGCGTAGGAAGCGGGGGGGCAGCAGATACGCAGTATTTT.

This sequence joins TRBV4-2 and TRBJ2-7; 8 nucleotides match TRBD2. Germline values: CDR1 LGHNA, CDR2 YNFKEQ. Trimming cost V 2 bases and J 4 bases; bases outside gene matches: 4. This CDR3 has 14 residues. The CDR3 coding sequence is TGTGCCAGCAGCCAATGGAGCGGGAGTTACGAGCAGTACTTC. This translates into CASSQWSGSYEQYF.

The V gene is TRBV30, the J gene TRBJ1-4; TRBD1 might be the D (5 bases). The CDR3 has 14 residues. Germline V gene data show CDR1 as GTSNPN and CDR2 as SVGIG (reference sequence). V shed 7 bases and J shed 0 bases, with 12 bases lying between them. CDR3 in amino acids: CASDRSATNEKLFF. As DNA, the CDR3 is TGTGCCTCCGACAGAAGCGCAACTAATGAAAAACTGTTTTTT.